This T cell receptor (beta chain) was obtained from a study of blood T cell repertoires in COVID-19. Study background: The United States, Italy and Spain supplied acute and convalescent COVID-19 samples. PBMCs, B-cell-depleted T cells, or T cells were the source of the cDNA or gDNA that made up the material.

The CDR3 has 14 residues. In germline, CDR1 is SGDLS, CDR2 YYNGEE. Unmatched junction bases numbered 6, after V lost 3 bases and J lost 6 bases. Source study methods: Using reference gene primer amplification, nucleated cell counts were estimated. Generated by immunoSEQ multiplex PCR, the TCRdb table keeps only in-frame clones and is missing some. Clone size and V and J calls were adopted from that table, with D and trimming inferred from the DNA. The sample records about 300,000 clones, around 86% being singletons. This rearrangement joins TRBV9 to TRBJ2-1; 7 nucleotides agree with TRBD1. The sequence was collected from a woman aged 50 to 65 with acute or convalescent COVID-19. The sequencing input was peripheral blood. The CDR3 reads CASSASTGFNEQFF. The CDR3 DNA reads TGTGCCAGCAGCGCCTCGACAGGGTTCAATGAGCAGTTCTTC.